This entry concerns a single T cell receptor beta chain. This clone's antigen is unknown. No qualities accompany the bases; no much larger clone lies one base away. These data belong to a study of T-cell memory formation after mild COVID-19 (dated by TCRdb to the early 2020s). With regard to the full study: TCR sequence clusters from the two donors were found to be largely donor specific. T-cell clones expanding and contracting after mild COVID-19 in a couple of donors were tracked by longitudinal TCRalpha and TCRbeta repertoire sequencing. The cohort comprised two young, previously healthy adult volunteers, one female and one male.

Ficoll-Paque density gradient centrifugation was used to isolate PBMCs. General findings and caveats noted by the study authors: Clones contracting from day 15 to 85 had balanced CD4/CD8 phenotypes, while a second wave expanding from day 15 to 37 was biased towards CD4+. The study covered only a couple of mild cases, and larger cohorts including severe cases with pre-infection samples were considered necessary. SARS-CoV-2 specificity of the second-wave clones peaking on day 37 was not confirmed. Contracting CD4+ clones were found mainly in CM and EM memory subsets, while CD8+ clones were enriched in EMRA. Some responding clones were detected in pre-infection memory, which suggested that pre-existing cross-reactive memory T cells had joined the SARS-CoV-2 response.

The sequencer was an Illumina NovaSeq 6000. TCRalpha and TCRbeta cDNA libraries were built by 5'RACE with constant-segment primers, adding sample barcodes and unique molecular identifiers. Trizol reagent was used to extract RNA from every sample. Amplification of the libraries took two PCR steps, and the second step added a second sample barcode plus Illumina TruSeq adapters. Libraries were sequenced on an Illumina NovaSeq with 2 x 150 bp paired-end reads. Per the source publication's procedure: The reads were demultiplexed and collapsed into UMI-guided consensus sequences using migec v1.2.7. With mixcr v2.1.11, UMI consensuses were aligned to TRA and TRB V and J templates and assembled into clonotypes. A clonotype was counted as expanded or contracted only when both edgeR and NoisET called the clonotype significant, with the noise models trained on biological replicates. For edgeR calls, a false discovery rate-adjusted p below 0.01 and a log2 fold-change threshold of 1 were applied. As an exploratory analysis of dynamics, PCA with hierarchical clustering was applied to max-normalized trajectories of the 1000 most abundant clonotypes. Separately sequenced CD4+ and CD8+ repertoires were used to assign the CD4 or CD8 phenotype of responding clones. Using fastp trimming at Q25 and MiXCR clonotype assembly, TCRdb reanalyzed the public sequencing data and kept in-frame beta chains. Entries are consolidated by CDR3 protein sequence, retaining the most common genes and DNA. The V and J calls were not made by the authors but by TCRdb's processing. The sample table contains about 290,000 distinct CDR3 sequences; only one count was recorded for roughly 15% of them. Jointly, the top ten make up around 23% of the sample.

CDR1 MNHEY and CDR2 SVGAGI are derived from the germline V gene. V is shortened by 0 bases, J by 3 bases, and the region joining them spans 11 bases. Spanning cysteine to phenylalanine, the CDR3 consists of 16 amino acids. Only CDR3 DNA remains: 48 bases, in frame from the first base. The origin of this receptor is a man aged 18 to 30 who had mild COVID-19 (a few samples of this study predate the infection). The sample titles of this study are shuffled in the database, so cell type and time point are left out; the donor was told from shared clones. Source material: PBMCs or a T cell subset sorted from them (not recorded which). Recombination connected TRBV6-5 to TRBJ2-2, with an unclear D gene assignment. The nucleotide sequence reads TGTGCCAGCAGTTACTCGAGGCGTCGGGACACCGGGGAGCTGTTTTTT. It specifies CASSYSRRRDTGELFF.